The next 31 T cell receptor beta chains were all read from a single sample in a study of blood T cells in healthy people across ages. PCR was performed a second time for roughly 7 to 12 cycles using a sample-barcoded 5' primer and a J-beta primer mix. MiXCR was run by TCRdb on the 5' RACE reads, yielding one entry per CDR3 protein. The table has 780,000 or so distinct CDR3 sequences, more than 55% seen once; the top ten hold around a quarter. What was sequenced was blood. These receptors all come from a man aged 35-49 years in good health.

The chain employs TRBV7-9 and TRBJ1-2, with D perhaps matching TRBD1 (5 bases). There are 14 residues in the CDR3. Germline CDR1 is SEHNR and CDR2 is FQNEAQ (reference sequence). Trimming stripped 1 base from V and 8 bases from J, with 14 bases between. CDR3 DNA sequence: TGTGCCAGCAGCTTAGGAGGAGGGGCTTGGGGCTACACCTTC. It encodes CASSLGGGAWGYTF.

The chain combines TRBV28 with TRBJ1-6; D is undetermined. Germline V lookup: CDR1 MDHEN, CDR2 SYDVKM. This CDR3 has 14 residues. V was pared by 6 bases and J by 7 bases, with 13 bases between. CDR3 sequence: CASRQTRWNSPLHF. CDR3 nucleotides: TGTGCCAGCAGGCAGACCCGCTGGAATTCACCCCTCCACTTT.

The CDR3 nucleotides read TGTGCCAGCAGTGTGCAGGCCGGCACAGATACGCAGTATTTT. Amino acid sequence: CASSVQAGTDTQYF. The chain is built from TRBV12-3 or TRBV12-4 and TRBJ2-3; no clear D. Trimming removed 5 bases from V and 1 base from J, with 10 bases in between. The CDR3 is 14 amino acids.

This chain links TRBV3-1 with TRBJ2-1; 10 positions match TRBD2. Per germline, CDR1 LGHDT and CDR2 YNNKEL (reference sequence). The J segment lost 8 bases and the V segment lost 2 bases, leaving 6 bases of the junction unmatched. The length of the CDR3 is 15 residues. CDR3 nucleotides: TGTGCCAGCAGCCAATATCTAGCGGGAGTAGATGAGCAGTTCTTC. This gives the protein CASSQYLAGVDEQFF.

The chain combines TRBV15 with TRBJ2-1; 9 bases fit TRBD2. Unmatched junction bases numbered 7, after V lost 3 bases and J lost 7 bases. The CDR3 is 15 amino acids. Looked up from germline, CDR1 is LNHNV and CDR2 is YYDKDF (reference sequence). CDR3 nucleotides: TGTGCCACCAGCAGCCGTAGCGGGGGCCCTAATGAGCAGTTCTTC. It is translated as CATSSRSGGPNEQFF.

The chain joins TRBV24-1 to TRBJ2-3; D uncertain. The CDR3 runs to 15 residues. Trimming removed 3 bases at V and 0 bases at J, with 9 bases between. From germline, CDR1 is KGHDR and CDR2 SFDVKD. Here the CDR3 reads CATSDNDPSTDTQYF. CDR3 in DNA: TGTGCCACCAGTGATAACGACCCTAGCACAGATACGCAGTATTTT.

The V and J genes are TRBV6-5 and TRBJ2-3; 8 bases agree with TRBD2. The CDR3 covers 14 residues. Germline V gene lookup returns CDR1 MNHEY and CDR2 SVGAGI. J gave up 6 bases and V 8 bases, and 10 bases lay outside the gene matches. The CDR3 loop reads CASVPGGPADTQYF. CDR3 DNA: TGTGCCAGCGTGCCGGGAGGGCCTGCGGATACGCAGTATTTT.

The chain recombines TRBV5-1 with TRBJ2-2; D perhaps matches TRBD1 (5 bases). CDR3 size: 17 residues. CDR1 and CDR2 from the germline V gene are SGHRS and YFSETQ. With 0 bases removed from V and 1 base from J, the gap between germline ends came to 13 bases. DNA for the CDR3: TGCGCCAGCAGCTTGGACCTGTGGCAGGGGAACACCGGGGAGCTGTTTTTT. Translating gives CASSLDLWQGNTGELFF.

Notes on this clonotype: A junction boundary mismatches the germline segment, possibly from a read error. J is TRBJ2-3 and V is TRBV4-1; 7 bases fit TRBD1. This CDR3 region has 16 residues. Per the germline V gene, CDR1 is MGHRA and CDR2 is YSYEKL. The chain's CDR3 is CANSHGTVHSTDTQYF. Written as DNA, the CDR3 is TGCGCCAACAGCCACGGGACAGTCCATTCCACAGATACGCAGTATTTT.

This sequence joins TRBV20-1 and TRBJ2-1, with 10 bases identical to TRBD2. There are 16 residues in the CDR3. With 6 bases clipped from V and 0 bases from J, the junction kept 8 bases outside the gene matches. Per germline, CDR1 DFQATT and CDR2 SNEGSKA (reference sequence). In DNA form, the CDR3 reads TGCAGTGCCCCGCCAGCGGGGGGGAACTCCTACAATGAGCAGTTCTTC. Translated, it gives CSAPPAGGNSYNEQFF.

This clonotype was seen a few times. The genes are TRBV29-1 and TRBJ1-1; D uncertain. V was pared by 5 bases and J by 6 bases, with 13 bases between. From germline, CDR1 is SQVTM and CDR2 ANQGSEA. This CDR3 contains 12 residues. The CDR3 coding sequence is TGCAGCGTTATCGTTACAGTCGCTGAAGCTTTCTTT. Protein: CSVIVTVAEAFF.

V is TRBV7-9 and J is TRBJ1-5; D may be TRBD1 (5 bases). The CDR3 sequence is 15 residues long. Trimming shortened V by 1 base and J by 2 bases, and 9 bases separated the two germline ends. The germline gives CDR1 SEHNR, CDR2 FQNEAQ (reference sequence). The CDR3 DNA reads as TGTGCCAGCAGCTTAGAGGGGATGGGCAATCAGCCCCAGCATTTT. Amino acids: CASSLEGMGNQPQHF.

This clonotype was observed a handful of times. The chain couples TRBV7-6 to TRBJ2-5; D is possibly TRBD1 or TRBD2 (5 bases each). The CDR3 has 13 residues. V was pared by 5 bases and J by 11 bases, with 18 bases between. Per germline, CDR1 SGHVS and CDR2 FNYEAQ. The CDR3 bases are TGTGCCAGCAGCATAGGGACGGATAGGGAGCAGTACTTC. Its protein is CASSIGTDREQYF.

This clonotype was found a few times. The rearrangement links TRBV12-3 or TRBV12-4 to TRBJ1-1; possibly TRBD1 for D (6 bases). This CDR3 has 13 amino acids. The V end lost 7 bases, the J end lost 6 bases, and 15 bases lay between the germline ends. CDR3 DNA: TGTGCCAGCATCGGGACCGGGGGCGCTGAAGCTTTCTTT. Encoded protein: CASIGTGGAEAFF.

This chain connects TRBV3-1 to TRBJ2-3, with 10 bases fitting TRBD2. V was clipped by 1 base and J by 0 bases; unmatched bases: 7. The germline gives CDR1 LGHDT, CDR2 YNNKEL (reference sequence). The CDR3 runs 18 residues. The chain's CDR3 is CASSQALAGGPSTDTQYF. CDR3 sequence (DNA): TGTGCCAGCAGCCAAGCTTTAGCGGGGGGTCCTAGCACAGATACGCAGTATTTT.

V gene TRBV28 combines with J gene TRBJ2-7, with 8 nucleotides matching TRBD2. The CDR3 runs 16 residues. The trim removed 4 bases at V and 7 bases at J, leaving 15 bases unmatched. CDR1 is MDHEN and CDR2 is SYDVKM in the germline V gene. CDR3 DNA sequence: TGTGCCAGCAGTTGGGTAGCGGGGCCGAGCTACAATGAGCAGTACTTC. As protein: CASSWVAGPSYNEQYF.

This clonotype was seen repeatedly, ten times or more. This chain links TRBV4-3 with TRBJ2-6, with D maybe TRBD2 (6 bases). CDR3 length equals 20 residues. Germline V gene lookup returns CDR1 LGHNA and CDR2 YSLEER. V was pared by 1 base and J by 0 bases, with 19 bases between. CDR3 coding DNA: TGCGCCAGCAGCCAAGCTGGGATAACGGGAGCTATCTCTGGGGCCAACGTCCTGACTTTC. Translation gives CASSQAGITGAISGANVLTF.

This clonotype was seen once. The genes are TRBV29-1 and TRBJ1-1; D might be TRBD1 (5 bases). The germline CDR1 and CDR2 sequences are SQVTM and ANQGSEA. Between the trimmed V and J ends, which lost 4 bases and 1 base, there was a span of 7 bases. The CDR3 extends over 12 amino acids. The DNA of the CDR3 is TGCAGCGTTGCGGGGACGAACACTGAAGCTTTCTTT. Its translation is CSVAGTNTEAFF.

The chain carries TRBV28 and TRBJ2-5; D possibly corresponds to TRBD1 (6 bases). The ends were cut back, 3 bases at V and 3 bases at J, with 17 bases in the middle. In germline, CDR1 is MDHEN, CDR2 SYDVKM. The CDR3 length is 16 residues. CDR3: CASSFQPPRGKETQYF. CDR3 sequence (DNA): TGTGCCAGCAGTTTTCAACCGCCCAGGGGAAAAGAGACCCAGTACTTC.

CDR3 loop: CASSVNGGQGFNEQYF. CDR3 nucleotides: TGTGCCAGCAGCGTAAATGGGGGACAGGGTTTTAACGAGCAGTACTTC. This chain links TRBV28 with TRBJ2-5; 9 nucleotides align to TRBD1. The J call may be incorrect, as the DNA end agrees better with TRBJ2-7. This CDR3 contains 16 residues. CDR1 MDHEN and CDR2 SYDVKM come from the germline V gene.

Only a few counts were recorded for this clonotype. The chain is built from TRBV7-8 and TRBJ1-4, with 7 positions matching TRBD1. This CDR3 comprises 14 residues. Germline-derived CDR1 and CDR2 are SGHVS and FQNEAQ. Losses at the gene ends were 5 bases for V and 5 bases for J; bases not matched to a gene: 5. The CDR3 region has the DNA TGTGCCAGCAGCAGCGACAGGGCAAATGAAAAACTGTTTTTT. Protein sequence: CASSSDRANEKLFF.

The sample holds a few counts of this clonotype. The genes are TRBV7-2 and TRBJ2-3; 12 nucleotides agree with TRBD2. The CDR3 sequence is 17 residues long. J was trimmed by 6 bases and V by 5 bases; bases with no gene match: 12. Germline V CDR1 and CDR2: SGHTA, FQGNSA. CDR3: CASSRLPSGGGLDTQYF. The CDR3 bases are TGTGCCAGCAGCAGATTACCTAGCGGGGGGGGATTGGATACGCAGTATTTT.

This chain uses TRBV20-1 with TRBJ2-3; 9 bases fit TRBD2. The germline V gene encodes CDR1 DFQATT and CDR2 SNEGSKA (reference sequence). With 0 bases clipped from V and 4 bases from J, the junction kept 2 bases outside the gene matches. CDR3 length: 14 amino acids. CDR3 in amino acids: CSAREWTSADTQYF. DNA for the CDR3: TGCAGTGCTAGAGAATGGACTAGCGCAGATACGCAGTATTTT.

The chain is built from TRBV24-1 and TRBJ2-1; tentatively, D is TRBD1 or TRBD2 (7 bases each). The CDR3 consists of 16 residues. Germline V CDR1 and CDR2: KGHDR, SFDVKD. The V gene lost 2 bases and the J gene lost 1 base, with 11 bases spanning the gap. CDR3 sequence reads: CATSDSQGGSYNEQFF. CDR3 bases: TGTGCCACCAGTGATTCCCAGGGGGGGTCCTACAATGAGCAGTTCTTC.

This clonotype occurred a few times. J is TRBJ1-2 and V is TRBV20-1; D is undetermined. This CDR3 has 14 residues. Germline CDR1 and CDR2: DFQATT and SNEGSKA (reference sequence). The germline V and J ends were trimmed by 3 bases and 0 bases, with 11 bases remaining between them. The CDR3 here is CSARDTETNYGYTF. The CDR3 DNA sequence: TGCAGTGCTAGGGATACAGAGACTAACTATGGCTACACCTTC.

This clonotype was seen more than once but under ten times. V is TRBV7-2 and J is TRBJ2-7; TRBD2 aligns across 9 bases. The V gene end was trimmed by 5 bases and the J gene end by 4 bases; junction bases not matched to a gene: 9. From germline, CDR1 is SGHTA and CDR2 FQGNSA. This CDR3 comprises 15 residues. The CDR3 reads CASSAPGLAMYEQYF. In DNA form, the CDR3 reads TGTGCCAGCAGCGCTCCGGGACTAGCAATGTACGAGCAGTACTTC.

This clonotype has a single count. V and J are TRBV20-1 and TRBJ2-7; 11 nucleotides line up with TRBD2. The CDR3 runs to 16 residues. CDR1 and CDR2 (germline): DFQATT, SNEGSKA (reference sequence). V shed 4 bases, J shed 5 bases, and the junction held 13 bases outside the gene matches. CDR3 sequence: CSAINILAGAPHEQYF. In DNA form, the CDR3 reads TGCAGTGCTATCAACATACTAGCGGGAGCACCCCACGAGCAGTACTTC.

This rearrangement joins TRBV12-3 or TRBV12-4 to TRBJ2-2; D may match TRBD1 or TRBD2 (6 bases each). The CDR3 is 18 amino acids. Trimming cost V 5 bases and J 5 bases, with 24 bases left between them. CDR3 sequence (DNA): TGTGCCAGCAGTCCTCCCTCCGGGGGACCGCAGGGGACCGGGGAGCTGTTTTTT. Protein product: CASSPPSGGPQGTGELFF.

The chain joins TRBV11-3 to TRBJ2-1; 10 bases are shared with TRBD1. This CDR3 contains 17 residues. J lost 5 bases, V lost 5 bases, and 12 bases had no gene match. Germline values: CDR1 SGHNT, CDR2 YENEEA. The DNA for the CDR3 is TGTGCCAGCAGCCTCCGGGACAGGGGATTCGGGCACAATGAGCAGTTCTTC. Translation gives CASSLRDRGFGHNEQFF.

J is TRBJ2-3 and V is TRBV20-1; 7 bases are shared with TRBD2. The CDR3 consists of 13 residues. CDR1 DFQATT and CDR2 SNEGSKA come from the germline V gene (reference sequence). The CDR3 sequence: CRPSGGSADTQYF. The CDR3 DNA sequence: TGCAGACCCTCGGGCGGGAGCGCAGATACGCAGTATTTT.

In this sample, this clonotype turned up many times. The chain couples TRBV7-9 to TRBJ2-5; 9 nucleotides line up with TRBD1. J lost 4 bases, V lost 6 bases, and 15 bases had no gene match. The germline CDR1 and CDR2 sequences are SEHNR and FQNEAQ (reference sequence). CDR3 size: 17 residues. The CDR3 here is CASRRRDREGILETQYF. CDR3 nucleotides: TGTGCCAGCAGACGCCGGGACAGGGAAGGGATATTAGAGACCCAGTACTTC.